A single sample is the source of the 21 T cell receptor beta chains below, sequenced in a study of blood T cell repertoires in COVID-19. The repertoire was sequenced with immunoSEQ multiplex PCR; TCRdb's copy has only in-frame clones and lacks some. The sample holds 95,000 or so clones; approximately 89% are singletons and the top ten take 17%. Sequencing was performed on peripheral blood. The receptor source for this set is a human donor in a cohort sampled during active COVID-19.

CDR3 region: CASSRGLAGGTDTQYF. CDR3 sequence (DNA): TGTGCCAGCAGCCGTGGGTTAGCGGGGGGCACAGATACGCAGTATTTT. The V gene is TRBV7-9, the J gene TRBJ2-3, with 9 bases identical to TRBD2. The J segment lost 1 base and the V segment lost 5 bases, leaving 7 bases of the junction unmatched. The CDR3 runs 16 residues. Germline values: CDR1 SEHNR, CDR2 FQNEAQ (reference sequence).

This clone was detected once. The CDR3 reads CASSQDITGSSGNTIYF. The CDR3 bases are TGCGCCAGCAGCCAGGACATAACAGGATCCTCTGGAAACACCATATATTTT. V gene TRBV4-3 combines with J gene TRBJ1-3, with D possibly being TRBD1 (5 bases). Germline V gives CDR1 LGHNA, CDR2 YSLEER. V was cut by 3 bases and J by 0 bases, with 15 bases left in between. This CDR3 has 17 residues.

V gene TRBV5-1 combines with J gene TRBJ2-1; TRBD2 aligns across 8 bases. The CDR3 is 14 residues long. Germline V lookup: CDR1 SGHRS, CDR2 YFSETQ. Trimming took 1 base from V and 7 from J; bases not matched to a gene: 4. CDR3 protein: CASSLSGGKNEQFF. CDR3 in DNA: TGCGCCAGCAGCTTGAGCGGGGGTAAAAATGAGCAGTTCTTC.

This chain links TRBV4-1 with TRBJ1-6; no definite D call. The CDR3 totals 15 residues. The V gene lost 1 base and the J gene lost 2 bases, with 6 bases spanning the gap. CDR1 is MGHRA and CDR2 is YSYEKL in the germline V gene. CDR3 coding DNA: TGCGCCAGCAGCCAAGGACAACCCTATAATTCACCCCTCCACTTT. This translates into CASSQGQPYNSPLHF.

This clone has more than one count but fewer than ten. The rearrangement joins TRBV5-8 to TRBJ1-6; D gene unclear. V lost 3 bases, J lost 6 bases, and 10 bases lay in between. Looked up from germline, CDR1 is SGHTS and CDR2 is YDEGEE. CDR3 length equals 14 residues. This chain's CDR3 is CASSSATGNSPLHF. The CDR3 nucleotides read TGTGCCAGCAGCTCCGCAACCGGTAATTCACCCCTCCACTTT.

V usage is TRBV19 and J usage is TRBJ1-6; D unclear. Between the trimmed V and J ends, which lost 3 bases and 6 bases, there was a span of 6 bases. The V gene's germline CDR1 is LNHDA and CDR2 SQIVND (reference sequence). The length of the CDR3 is 13 residues. The DNA for the CDR3 is TGTGCCAGTAGTATCTCGAGTAATTCACCCCTCCACTTT. It encodes CASSISSNSPLHF.

The chain has TRBV18 and TRBJ1-2, with TRBD1 matching over 8 bases. Germline V CDR1 and CDR2: KGHSH, LQKENI. The CDR3 length is 15 residues. V dropped 3 bases and J dropped 3; count of bases not matched to a gene: 6. Here the CDR3 reads CASSPGTGRHYGYTF. CDR3 coding DNA: TGTGCCAGCTCACCGGGGACAGGTCGCCACTATGGCTACACCTTC.

The chain's CDR3 is CASTKGLEKLFF. The CDR3 region has the DNA TGTGCCAGCACGAAGGGACTAGAAAAACTGTTTTTT. The chain links TRBV2 to TRBJ1-4; TRBD1 is a possible D gene (5 bases). V was trimmed by 7 bases and J by 8 bases, leaving 11 bases between them. Germline V gene lookup returns CDR1 SNHLY and CDR2 FYNNEI. CDR3 length: 12 residues.

This sequence joins TRBV5-6 and TRBJ1-2, with D hard to call. The germline gives CDR1 SGHDT, CDR2 YYEEEE. V dropped 6 bases and J dropped 6 bases, with 21 bases sitting between them. CDR3 length: 15 residues. The CDR3 nucleotides are TGTGCCAGCATCCTGAGGAGCGGATCGACGCATGGCTACACCTTC. Its translation is CASILRSGSTHGYTF.

V and J are TRBV7-2 and TRBJ2-3; 8 nucleotides align to TRBD2. The CDR3 length is 15 residues. Looked up from germline, CDR1 is SGHTA and CDR2 is FQGNSA. The ends lost 3 bases at V and 5 bases at J; junction bases unmatched: 7. CDR3 amino acids: CASSFQSGGGDTQYF. CDR3 DNA sequence: TGTGCCAGCAGCTTCCAAAGCGGGGGTGGAGATACGCAGTATTTT.

The chain couples TRBV30 to TRBJ1-5; no reliable D call. The CDR3 is 12 residues long. Trimming removed 3 bases from V and 9 bases from J, with 12 bases in between. Germline lookup yields CDR1 GTSNPN and CDR2 SVGIG (reference sequence). The CDR3 region has the DNA TGTGCCTGGAGCACCGTGAGCGGGCCCCAGCATTTT. Translation: CAWSTVSGPQHF.

In DNA, the CDR3 is TGTGCCAGTAGTACAGGGTTGAGTGAAGCTTTCTTT. Translating it yields CASSTGLSEAFF. V usage is TRBV19 and J usage is TRBJ1-1, with D possibly being TRBD1 (5 bases). Germline V gene data show CDR1 as LNHDA and CDR2 as SQIVND (reference sequence). V was trimmed by 4 bases and J by 7 bases, leaving 10 bases between them. The CDR3 length is 12 residues.

This clone appeared once. The genes are TRBV7-2 and TRBJ1-2; perhaps TRBD1 as D (6 bases). The ends were cut back, 5 bases at V and 9 bases at J, with 16 bases in the middle. This CDR3 is 13 amino acids long. Looked up from germline, CDR1 is SGHTA and CDR2 is FQGNSA. The CDR3 nucleotides are TGTGCCAGCAGCATACTACAGGGTGAGAGCTACACCTTC. It codes for CASSILQGESYTF.

The chain links TRBV7-9 to TRBJ2-3; D is undetermined. CDR1 is SEHNR and CDR2 is FQNEAQ in the germline V gene (reference sequence). The CDR3 runs to 13 residues. The V end lost 5 bases, the J end lost 4 bases, and 10 bases lay between the germline ends. The CDR3 spells CASSLHSADTQYF. CDR3 in DNA: TGTGCCAGCAGCCTTCACTCGGCAGATACGCAGTATTTT.

The CDR3 protein is CASSLSVGQGTYGYTF. CDR3 sequence (DNA): TGTGCCAGCAGCTTAAGTGTGGGACAGGGAACCTATGGCTACACCTTC. J is TRBJ1-2 and V is TRBV7-6; 9 bases are a match to TRBD1. The CDR3 totals 16 residues. Trimming cost V 2 bases and J 4 bases; bases outside gene matches: 8. Per germline, CDR1 SGHVS and CDR2 FNYEAQ.

The rearrangement joins TRBV7-8 to TRBJ1-4; D may be TRBD1 (6 bases). This CDR3 has 14 residues. Trimming left V 3 bases short and J 8 bases short, with 13 bases between. Looked up from germline, CDR1 is SGHVS and CDR2 is FQNEAQ. CDR3 region: CASSFRRGREKLFF. The CDR3 nucleotides are TGTGCCAGCAGCTTCCGCAGGGGTCGGGAAAAACTGTTTTTT.

The chain has TRBV19 and TRBJ1-5, with TRBD1 identical over 9 bases. This CDR3 has 17 residues. Germline assignment: CDR1 LNHDA and CDR2 SQIVND (reference sequence). V shed 7 bases and J 1 base; nucleotides not matched to a gene: 11. The CDR3 loop reads CASTRADRGKSNQPQHF. In DNA, the CDR3 is TGTGCCAGTACTAGGGCGGACAGGGGAAAAAGCAATCAGCCCCAGCATTTT.

Here the CDR3 DNA reads TGTGCCACCAGTGATTCCCGCGGCTACAATGAGCAGTTCTTC. Translating it yields CATSDSRGYNEQFF. The chain couples TRBV24-1 to TRBJ2-1; D call uncertain. CDR3 length: 14 residues. Germline CDR1 KGHDR, CDR2 SFDVKD. V lost 2 bases to trimming and J lost 3 bases, with 7 bases between them.

The chain employs TRBV6-5 and TRBJ1-2, with D unresolved. The CDR3 is 12 residues long. Germline loops: CDR1 MNHEY, CDR2 SVGAGI. The ends were cut back, 0 bases at V and 10 bases at J, with 9 bases in the middle. CDR3 region: CASSYSNADYTF. For the CDR3, the DNA is TGTGCCAGCAGTTACTCGAACGCGGACTACACCTTC.

The chain has TRBV5-6 and TRBJ1-4; D is possibly TRBD1 (5 bases). V was pared by 0 bases and J by 4 bases, with 7 bases between. CDR3 length: 14 residues. Germline V gene data show CDR1 as SGHDT and CDR2 as YYEEEE. In DNA, the CDR3 is TGTGCCAGCAGCTTGGGCAGGGTTAATGAAAAACTGTTTTTT. This encodes CASSLGRVNEKLFF.

V and J are TRBV30 and TRBJ1-1, with 8 bases identical to TRBD1. The V and J ends lost 8 bases and 9 bases, in that order; junction bases with no gene match: 11. The CDR3 is 12 amino acids. Germline lookup yields CDR1 GTSNPN and CDR2 SVGIG (reference sequence). The CDR3 here is CAGAYRDRQAFF. In DNA form, the CDR3 reads TGTGCCGGGGCATACCGGGACAGGCAAGCTTTCTTT. Drawing the rest from reference TRBV30 and TRBJ1-1, the complete variable domain is SQTIHQWPATLVQPVGSPLSLECTVEGTSNPNLYWYRQAAGRGLQLLFYSVGIGQISSEVPQNLSASRPQDRQFILSSKKLLLSDSGFYLCAGAYRDRQAFFGQGTRLTVV.